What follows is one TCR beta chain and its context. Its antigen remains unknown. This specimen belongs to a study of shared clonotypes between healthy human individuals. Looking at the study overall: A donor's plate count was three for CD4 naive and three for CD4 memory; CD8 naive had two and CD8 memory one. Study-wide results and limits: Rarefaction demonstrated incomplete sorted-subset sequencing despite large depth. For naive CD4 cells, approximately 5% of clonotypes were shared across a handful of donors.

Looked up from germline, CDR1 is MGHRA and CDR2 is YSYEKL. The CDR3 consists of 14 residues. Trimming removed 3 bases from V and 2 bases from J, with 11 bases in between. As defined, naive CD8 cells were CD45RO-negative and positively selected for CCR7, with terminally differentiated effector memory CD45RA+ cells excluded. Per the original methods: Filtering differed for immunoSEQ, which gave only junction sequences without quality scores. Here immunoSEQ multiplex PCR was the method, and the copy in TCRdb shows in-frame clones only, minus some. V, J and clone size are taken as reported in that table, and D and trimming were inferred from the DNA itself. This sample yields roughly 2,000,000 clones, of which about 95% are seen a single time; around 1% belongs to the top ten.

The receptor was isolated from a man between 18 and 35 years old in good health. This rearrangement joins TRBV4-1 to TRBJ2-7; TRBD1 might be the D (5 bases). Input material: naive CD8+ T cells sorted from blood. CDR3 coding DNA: TGCGCCAGCAGCCAGGCGACAGTTACCTACGAGCAGTACTTC. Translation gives CASSQATVTYEQYF.